These T cell receptor beta chains were read from a single sample in a study of blood T cell repertoires in COVID-19. This table comes from immunoSEQ multiplex PCR, and its TCRdb copy is limited to in-frame clones, with some not included. In the table there are 350,000 to 450,000 clones, roughly 86% of which are singletons. Sequenced: peripheral blood. These receptors came from a woman aged 60 to 75 with COVID-19, enrolled during active disease. CDR3s include the opening cysteine and the closing phenylalanine or tryptophan. Fields, in order: CDR3 DNA, CDR3 protein, clone size, J gene, D gene, V gene. A D gene is named only where the DNA matches it firmly. Not all rows give a size; the values are once, few, many and, for expanded clones, a class.

cdr3_nt: TGTGCCAGCAGCGGGGACAGGAAAGAGACCCAGTACTTC
cdr3_aa: CASSGDRKETQYF
clone_size: NA
j_call: TRBJ2-5
d_call: TRBD1
v_call: TRBV11-2

cdr3_nt: TGTGCCAGCAGTCGGGACAGGGGAAACTATGGCTACACCTTC
cdr3_aa: CASSRDRGNYGYTF
clone_size: few
j_call: TRBJ1-2
d_call: TRBD1
v_call: TRBV2

cdr3_nt: TGCGCCAGCAGCCAAGTATTCCAAGAGACCCAGTACTTC
cdr3_aa: CASSQVFQETQYF
clone_size: NA
j_call: TRBJ2-5
d_call: NA
v_call: TRBV4-1

cdr3_nt: TGTGCCAGCAGCCTACAGGTGAGGACCGGGGAGCTGTTTTTT
cdr3_aa: CASSLQVRTGELFF
clone_size: once
j_call: TRBJ2-2
d_call: NA
v_call: TRBV21-1

cdr3_nt: TGTGCCAGTAGTCGGGGGGCGGCCTCTGGGGCCAACGTCCTGACTTTC
cdr3_aa: CASSRGAASGANVLTF
clone_size: NA
j_call: TRBJ2-6
d_call: NA
v_call: TRBV19

cdr3_nt: TGCAGCGTTGAAGTCCAAGCCAAAAACATTCAGTACTTC
cdr3_aa: CSVEVQAKNIQYF
clone_size: once
j_call: TRBJ2-4
d_call: NA
v_call: TRBV29-1

cdr3_nt: TGCGCCAGCAGCTTGTCGACAGGGGGCGATGGCTACACCTTC
cdr3_aa: CASSLSTGGDGYTF
clone_size: NA
j_call: TRBJ1-2
d_call: TRBD1
v_call: TRBV5-1

cdr3_nt: TGTGCCAGTAGTACCACTAGCGCTGGGGCCAACGTCCTGACTTTC
cdr3_aa: CASSTTSAGANVLTF
clone_size: NA
j_call: TRBJ2-6
d_call: TRBD2
v_call: TRBV19

cdr3_nt: TGTGCCAGCGGGCGGGGCGCTGAAGCTTTCTTT
cdr3_aa: CASGRGAEAFF
clone_size: NA
j_call: TRBJ1-1
d_call: NA
v_call: TRBV6-5

cdr3_nt: TGCGCCAGCAGCTTTCAGTCAACGAACACTGAAGCTTTCTTT
cdr3_aa: CASSFQSTNTEAFF
clone_size: NA
j_call: TRBJ1-1
d_call: NA
v_call: TRBV5-1

cdr3_nt: TGTGCCAGCAGATCGAGGGTCTCTGAAGCTTTCTTT
cdr3_aa: CASRSRVSEAFF
clone_size: NA
j_call: TRBJ1-1
d_call: NA
v_call: TRBV28

cdr3_nt: TGTGCCAGCAGCCCCACAGGGGTTACTGAAGCTTTCTTT
cdr3_aa: CASSPTGVTEAFF
clone_size: NA
j_call: TRBJ1-1
d_call: TRBD1
v_call: TRBV12-3/TRBV12-4

cdr3_nt: TGTGCCAGCAGTTACTCGAGTCAGGGGAACGAGCAGTACTTC
cdr3_aa: CASSYSSQGNEQYF
clone_size: NA
j_call: TRBJ2-7
d_call: NA
v_call: TRBV6-5

cdr3_nt: TGCAGCGTTGAAGGTGTGGGCGGGGGGGCCTACAATGAGCAGTTCTTC
cdr3_aa: CSVEGVGGGAYNEQFF
clone_size: NA
j_call: TRBJ2-1
d_call: TRBD2
v_call: TRBV29-1

cdr3_nt: TGTGCCAGCAGAGGACAGGGTGATTCACCCCTCCACTTT
cdr3_aa: CASRGQGDSPLHF
clone_size: NA
j_call: TRBJ1-6
d_call: TRBD1
v_call: TRBV3-1/TRBV3-2

cdr3_nt: TGTGCCAGCAGCTTGGCCTACAGCTCCTATAATTCACCCCTCCACTTT
cdr3_aa: CASSLAYSSYNSPLHF
clone_size: once
j_call: TRBJ1-6
d_call: NA
v_call: TRBV5-6

cdr3_nt: TGTGCCAGCAGCTTAGGGGGGGGGCCCACAGATACGCAGTATTTT
cdr3_aa: CASSLGGGPTDTQYF
clone_size: NA
j_call: TRBJ2-3
d_call: NA
v_call: TRBV7-2

cdr3_nt: TGTGCCAGCAGCTTCACTAGCGGGGGTGTAACCGGGGAGCTGTTTTTT
cdr3_aa: CASSFTSGGVTGELFF
clone_size: NA
j_call: TRBJ2-2
d_call: TRBD2
v_call: TRBV7-6

cdr3_nt: TGTGCCAGCAGCTTCCTCGTGGGACAGGGCCAGTTCTTC
cdr3_aa: CASSFLVGQGQFF
clone_size: NA
j_call: TRBJ2-1
d_call: TRBD1
v_call: TRBV6-5

cdr3_nt: TGTGCCAGCAGCCAGCAAATCAGCGGGGGTCTGGAGACCCAGTACTTC
cdr3_aa: CASSQQISGGLETQYF
clone_size: NA
j_call: TRBJ2-5
d_call: TRBD2
v_call: TRBV4-2

cdr3_nt: TGTGCCAGCAGTTTCCTAGGTGGGCAGTTCTTC
cdr3_aa: CASSFLGGQFF
clone_size: NA
j_call: TRBJ2-1
d_call: NA
v_call: TRBV12-3/TRBV12-4

cdr3_nt: TGTGCCAGTAGCGGACAGGGCAAGAATCAGCCCCAGCATTTT
cdr3_aa: CASSGQGKNQPQHF
clone_size: NA
j_call: TRBJ1-5
d_call: TRBD1
v_call: TRBV19